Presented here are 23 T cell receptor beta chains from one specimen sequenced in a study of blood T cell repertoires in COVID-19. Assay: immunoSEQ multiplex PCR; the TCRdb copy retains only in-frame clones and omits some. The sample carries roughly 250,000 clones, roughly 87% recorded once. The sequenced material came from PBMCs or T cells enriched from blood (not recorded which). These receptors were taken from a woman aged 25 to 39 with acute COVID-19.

Here the CDR3 DNA reads TGCGCCAGCCGAACAGGAGTTAACTATGGCTACACCTTC. Encoded protein: CASRTGVNYGYTF. The rearrangement uses TRBV5-1 and TRBJ1-2; D possibly corresponds to TRBD1 (5 bases). The germline CDR1 and CDR2 sequences are SGHRS and YFSETQ. The CDR3 is made up of 13 amino acids. Trimming left V 7 bases short and J 1 base short, with 11 bases between.

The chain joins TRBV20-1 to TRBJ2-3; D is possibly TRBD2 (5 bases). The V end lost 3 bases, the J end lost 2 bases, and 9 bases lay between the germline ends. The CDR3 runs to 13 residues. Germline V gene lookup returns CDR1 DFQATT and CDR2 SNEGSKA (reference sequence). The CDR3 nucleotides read TGCAGTGCTAGTTCCGGGAACACAGATACGCAGTATTTT. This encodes CSASSGNTDTQYF.

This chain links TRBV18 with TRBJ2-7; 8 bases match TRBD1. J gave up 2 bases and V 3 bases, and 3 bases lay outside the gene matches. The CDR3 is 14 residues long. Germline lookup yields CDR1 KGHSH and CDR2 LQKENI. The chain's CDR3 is CASSPDRAPYEQYF. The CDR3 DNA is TGTGCCAGCTCACCGGACAGGGCACCCTACGAGCAGTACTTC.

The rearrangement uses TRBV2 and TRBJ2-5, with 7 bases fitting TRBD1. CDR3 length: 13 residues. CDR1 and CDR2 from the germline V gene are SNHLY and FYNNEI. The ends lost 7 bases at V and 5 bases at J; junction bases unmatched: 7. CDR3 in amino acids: CASKDRLGETQYF. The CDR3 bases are TGTGCCAGCAAGGACAGGCTAGGGGAGACCCAGTACTTC.

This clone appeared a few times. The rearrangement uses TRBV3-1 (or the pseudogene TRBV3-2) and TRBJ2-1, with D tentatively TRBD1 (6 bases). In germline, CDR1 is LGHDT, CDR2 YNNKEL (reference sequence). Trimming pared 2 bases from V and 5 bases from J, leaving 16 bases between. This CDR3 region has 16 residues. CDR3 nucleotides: TGTGCCAGCAGCCAAATAGTCCAGGGGAAAGACAATGAGCAGTTCTTC. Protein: CASSQIVQGKDNEQFF.

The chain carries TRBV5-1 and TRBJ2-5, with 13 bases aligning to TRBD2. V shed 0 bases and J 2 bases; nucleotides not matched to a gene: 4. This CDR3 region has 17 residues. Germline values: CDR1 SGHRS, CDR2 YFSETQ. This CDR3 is CASSLGLAGGPQETQYF. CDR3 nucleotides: TGCGCCAGCAGCTTGGGACTAGCGGGAGGACCGCAAGAGACCCAGTACTTC.

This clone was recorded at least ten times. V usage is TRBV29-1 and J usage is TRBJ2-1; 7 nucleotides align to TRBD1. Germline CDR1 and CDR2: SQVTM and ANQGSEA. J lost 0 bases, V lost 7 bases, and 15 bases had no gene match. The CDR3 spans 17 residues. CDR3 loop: CSGEGVQGLSSYNEQFF. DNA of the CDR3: TGCAGCGGCGAGGGCGTACAGGGGCTAAGCTCCTACAATGAGCAGTTCTTC.

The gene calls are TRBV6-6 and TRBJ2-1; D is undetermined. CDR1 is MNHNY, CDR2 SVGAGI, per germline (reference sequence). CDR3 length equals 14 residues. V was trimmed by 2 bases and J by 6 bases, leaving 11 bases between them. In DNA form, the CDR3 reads TGTGCCAGCAGTTACCCTCTAGAGCTCAATGAGCAGTTCTTC. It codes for CASSYPLELNEQFF.

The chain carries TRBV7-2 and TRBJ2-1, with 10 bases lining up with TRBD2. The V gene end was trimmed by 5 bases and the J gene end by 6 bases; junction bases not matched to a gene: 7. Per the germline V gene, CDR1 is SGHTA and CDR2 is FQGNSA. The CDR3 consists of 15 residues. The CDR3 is CASSPAGGRINEQFF. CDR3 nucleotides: TGTGCCAGCAGCCCAGCGGGAGGGCGAATCAATGAGCAGTTCTTC.

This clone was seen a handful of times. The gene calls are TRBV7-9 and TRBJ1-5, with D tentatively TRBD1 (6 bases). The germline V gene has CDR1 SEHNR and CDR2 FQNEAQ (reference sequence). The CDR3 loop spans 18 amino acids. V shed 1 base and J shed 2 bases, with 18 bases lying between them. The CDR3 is CASSLVFPGAGGNQPQHF. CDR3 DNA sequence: TGTGCCAGCAGCTTAGTTTTTCCAGGGGCCGGGGGCAATCAGCCCCAGCATTTT. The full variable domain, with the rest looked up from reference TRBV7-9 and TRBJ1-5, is DTGVSQNPRHKITKRGQNVTFRCDPISEHNRLYWYRQTLGQGPEFLTYFQNEAQLEKSRLLSDRFSAERPKGSFSTLEIQRTEQGDSAMYLCASSLVFPGAGGNQPQHFGDGTRLSIL.

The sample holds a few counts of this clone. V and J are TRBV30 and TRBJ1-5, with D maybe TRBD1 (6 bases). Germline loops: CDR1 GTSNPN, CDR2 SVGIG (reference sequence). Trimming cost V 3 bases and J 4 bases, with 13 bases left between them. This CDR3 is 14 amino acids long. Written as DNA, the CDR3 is TGTGCCTGGAGCGGGACATTCTCAAATCAGCCCCAGCATTTT. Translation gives CAWSGTFSNQPQHF.

CDR3 protein: CATSTRGGATSTDTQYF. CDR3 coding DNA: TGTGCCACCAGCACCCGGGGCGGGGCCACCAGCACAGATACGCAGTATTTT. The rearrangement uses TRBV15 and TRBJ2-3, with a weak D call TRBD2 (6 bases). Per the germline V gene, CDR1 is LNHNV and CDR2 is YYDKDF (reference sequence). Trimming removed 4 bases from V and 0 bases from J, with 17 bases in between. CDR3 length equals 17 residues.

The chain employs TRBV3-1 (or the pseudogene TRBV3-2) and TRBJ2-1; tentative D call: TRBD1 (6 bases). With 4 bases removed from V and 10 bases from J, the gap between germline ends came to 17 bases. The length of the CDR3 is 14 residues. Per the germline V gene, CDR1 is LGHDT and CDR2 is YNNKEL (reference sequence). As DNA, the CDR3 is TGTGCCAGCAGCCCGACAACAGGGACGGGGGAGCAGTTCTTC. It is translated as CASSPTTGTGEQFF.

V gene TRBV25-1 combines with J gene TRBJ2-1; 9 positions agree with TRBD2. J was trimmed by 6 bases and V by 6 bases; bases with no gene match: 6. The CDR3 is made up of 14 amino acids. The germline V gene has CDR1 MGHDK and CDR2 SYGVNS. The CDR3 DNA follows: TGTGCCAGCAGCCTCGGTAGCGGGAGCAATGAGCAGTTCTTC. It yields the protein CASSLGSGSNEQFF.

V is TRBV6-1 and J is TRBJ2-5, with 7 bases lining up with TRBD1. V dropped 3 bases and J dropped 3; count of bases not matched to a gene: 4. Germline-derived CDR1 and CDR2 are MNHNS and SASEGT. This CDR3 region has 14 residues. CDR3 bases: TGTGCCAGCAGTGAGAACAGGGGTAAAGAGACCCAGTACTTC. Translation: CASSENRGKETQYF.

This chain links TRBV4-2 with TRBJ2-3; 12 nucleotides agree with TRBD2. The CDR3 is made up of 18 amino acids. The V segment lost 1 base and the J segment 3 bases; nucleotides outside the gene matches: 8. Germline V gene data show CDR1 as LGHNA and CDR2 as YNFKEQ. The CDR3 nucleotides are TGTGCCAGCAGCCAAGCAGCTAGCGGGGGGGAGGGAACAGATACGCAGTATTTT. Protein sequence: CASSQAASGGEGTDTQYF.

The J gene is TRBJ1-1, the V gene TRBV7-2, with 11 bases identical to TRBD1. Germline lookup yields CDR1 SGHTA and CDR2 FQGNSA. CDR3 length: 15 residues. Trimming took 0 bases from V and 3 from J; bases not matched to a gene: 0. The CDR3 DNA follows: TGTGCCAGCAGCTTAGCGGGACAGGGGGACACTGAAGCTTTCTTT. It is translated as CASSLAGQGDTEAFF.

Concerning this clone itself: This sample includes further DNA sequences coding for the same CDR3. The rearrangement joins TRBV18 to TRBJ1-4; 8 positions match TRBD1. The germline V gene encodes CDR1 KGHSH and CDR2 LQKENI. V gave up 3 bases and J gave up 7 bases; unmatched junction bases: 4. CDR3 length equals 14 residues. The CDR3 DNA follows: TGTGCCAGCTCACCGCAGGGGGCCGGTGAAAAACTGTTTTTT. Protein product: CASSPQGAGEKLFF.

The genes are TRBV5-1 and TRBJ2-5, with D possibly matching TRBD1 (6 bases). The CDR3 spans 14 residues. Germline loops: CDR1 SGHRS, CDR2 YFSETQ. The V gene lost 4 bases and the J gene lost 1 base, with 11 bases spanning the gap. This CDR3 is CASSQGRVQETQYF. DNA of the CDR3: TGCGCCAGCAGCCAGGGGCGCGTCCAAGAGACCCAGTACTTC.

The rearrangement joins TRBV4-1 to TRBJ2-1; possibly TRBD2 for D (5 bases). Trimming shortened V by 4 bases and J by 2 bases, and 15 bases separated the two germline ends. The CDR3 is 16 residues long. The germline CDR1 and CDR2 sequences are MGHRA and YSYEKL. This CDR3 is CASSPRADATYNEQFF. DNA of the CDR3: TGCGCCAGCAGCCCCAGAGCGGACGCAACCTACAATGAGCAGTTCTTC.

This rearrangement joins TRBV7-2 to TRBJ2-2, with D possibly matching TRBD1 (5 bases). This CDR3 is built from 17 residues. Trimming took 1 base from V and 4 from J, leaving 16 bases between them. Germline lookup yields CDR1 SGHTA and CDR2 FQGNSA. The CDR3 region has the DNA TGTGCCAGCAGCTTAGGCTTTTGGGGCCAGCCCACCGGGGAGCTGTTTTTT. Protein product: CASSLGFWGQPTGELFF.

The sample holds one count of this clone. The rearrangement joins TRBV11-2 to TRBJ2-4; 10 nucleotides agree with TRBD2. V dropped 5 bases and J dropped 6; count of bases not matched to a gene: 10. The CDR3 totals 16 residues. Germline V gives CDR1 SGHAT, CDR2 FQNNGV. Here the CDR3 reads CASSPRQREGRNIQYF. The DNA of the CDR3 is TGTGCCAGCAGCCCTCGCCAGCGGGAGGGTCGAAACATTCAGTACTTC.

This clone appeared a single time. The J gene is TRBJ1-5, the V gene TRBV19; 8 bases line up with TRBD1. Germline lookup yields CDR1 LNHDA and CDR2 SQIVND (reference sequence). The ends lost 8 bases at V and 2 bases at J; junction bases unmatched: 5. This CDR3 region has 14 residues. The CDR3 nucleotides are TGTGCCAGTGGCGACAGGGGTGGCAATCAGCCCCAGCATTTT. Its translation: CASGDRGGNQPQHF.